This TCR beta chain was identified during a study of Graves' ophthalmopathy and Graves' hyperthyroidism. Study-wide results and limits: Predictions made by the model for ophthalmopathy progression reached 70.59% sensitivity and less than 80% specificity.

Germline CDR1 reads LNHDA; CDR2 reads SQIVND (reference sequence). CDR3 size: 16 residues. This clonotype was seen a handful of times. The target antigen is unknown. A read error may account for a junction end that differs from germline. Amplification from RNA transcripts yielded the TCR beta CDR3 regions. Second-round multiplex PCR came after first-round RT-PCR with HTBI primers. TCRdb analysed the multiplex PCR reads with MiXCR anew, one entry per CDR3 protein. The table shows some 1.1 million distinct CDR3 sequences, with 35% to 45% occurring only once. The clonotype was recovered from an adult man with Graves' hyperthyroidism. The chain employs TRBV19 and TRBJ2-2; 10 nucleotides match TRBD2. Sequences were obtained from peripheral blood or thyroid tissue (not recorded which). The CDR3 protein is CASSRTSGTNTGELFF. The CDR3 DNA sequence: TGTGCCAGTAGTCGGACTAGCGGTACGAACACCGGGGAGCTATTTTTT.